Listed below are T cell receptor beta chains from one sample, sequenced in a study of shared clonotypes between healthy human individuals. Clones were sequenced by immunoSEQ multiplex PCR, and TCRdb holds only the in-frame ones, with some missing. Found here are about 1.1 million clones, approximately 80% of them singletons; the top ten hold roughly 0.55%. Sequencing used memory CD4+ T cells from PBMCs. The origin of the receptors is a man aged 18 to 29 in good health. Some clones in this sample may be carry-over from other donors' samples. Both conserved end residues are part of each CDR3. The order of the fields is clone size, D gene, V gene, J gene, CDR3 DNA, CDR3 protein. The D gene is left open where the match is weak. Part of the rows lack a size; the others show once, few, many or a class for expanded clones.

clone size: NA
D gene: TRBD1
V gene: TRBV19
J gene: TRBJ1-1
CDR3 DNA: TGTGCCAGTAGTGACCGGGACAGGGGACGCACTGAAGCTTTCTTT
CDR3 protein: CASSDRDRGRTEAFF

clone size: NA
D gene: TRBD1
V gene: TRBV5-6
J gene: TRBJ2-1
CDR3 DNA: TGTGCCAGCAGCTTTCTGGACAGGGATAGTAATGAGCAGTTCTTC
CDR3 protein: CASSFLDRDSNEQFF

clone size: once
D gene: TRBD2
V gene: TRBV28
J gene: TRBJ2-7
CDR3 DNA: TGTGCCAGCACCTCTGGCCCCCCGGGAGGCGAGCAGTACTTC
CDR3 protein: CASTSGPPGGEQYF

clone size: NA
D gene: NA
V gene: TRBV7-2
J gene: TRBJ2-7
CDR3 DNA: TGTGCCAGCAGCTTAGCCTCGGGGAGGATGCGGGAGCAGTACTTC
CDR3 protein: CASSLASGRMREQYF

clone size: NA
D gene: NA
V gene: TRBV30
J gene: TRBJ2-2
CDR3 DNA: TGTGCCCTATTAGGGACCGAGACCACCGGGGAGCTGTTTTTT
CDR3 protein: CALLGTETTGELFF

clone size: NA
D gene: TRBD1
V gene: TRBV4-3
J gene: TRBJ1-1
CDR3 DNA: TGCGCCAGCAGCCAAGTTAGAGGGTACAGGGGCGGCACTGAAGCTTTCTTT
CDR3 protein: CASSQVRGYRGGTEAFF

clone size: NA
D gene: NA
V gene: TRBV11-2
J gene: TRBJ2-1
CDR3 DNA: TGTGCCAGCAGCTCTTGGGCCCAGAGTCATGAGCAGTTCTTC
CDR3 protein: CASSSWAQSHEQFF

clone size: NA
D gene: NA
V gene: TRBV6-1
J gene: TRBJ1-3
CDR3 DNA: TGTGCCAGCAGCCCCGGGCAGGGCTTAGGAAACACCATATATTTT
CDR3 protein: CASSPGQGLGNTIYF

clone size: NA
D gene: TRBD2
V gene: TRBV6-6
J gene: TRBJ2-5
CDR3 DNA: TGTGCCAGCAACGGACTAGGCCAAGAGACCCAGTACTTC
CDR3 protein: CASNGLGQETQYF

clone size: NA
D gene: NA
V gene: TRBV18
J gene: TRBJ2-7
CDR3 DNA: TGTGCCAGCTCACCAGGAGGGGACAACGAGCAGTACTTC
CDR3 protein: CASSPGGDNEQYF

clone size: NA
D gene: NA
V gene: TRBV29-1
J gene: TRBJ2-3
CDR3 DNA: TGCAGCTCCCGTTTGGGGATTCGTACAGATACGCAGTATTTT
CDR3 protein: CSSRLGIRTDTQYF

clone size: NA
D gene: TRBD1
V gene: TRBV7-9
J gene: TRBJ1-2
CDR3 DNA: TGTGCCAGCAGCTTAGCCTCCGGGACAGGGGCATATGGCTACACCTTC
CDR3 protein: CASSLASGTGAYGYTF

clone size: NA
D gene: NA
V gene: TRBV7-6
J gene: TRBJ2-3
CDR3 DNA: TGTGCCAGCAGCTTAGAAGCGGATACGCAGTATTTT
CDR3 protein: CASSLEADTQYF

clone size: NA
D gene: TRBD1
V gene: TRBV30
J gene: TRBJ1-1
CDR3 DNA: TGTGCCTGGAGTACAGGGGATACTGAAGCTTTCTTT
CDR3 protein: CAWSTGDTEAFF

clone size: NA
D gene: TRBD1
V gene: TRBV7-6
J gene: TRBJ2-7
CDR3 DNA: TGTGCCAGCAGCCCCGGGACAGGGGGCCACGGGTATGAGCAGTACTTC
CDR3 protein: CASSPGTGGHGYEQYF

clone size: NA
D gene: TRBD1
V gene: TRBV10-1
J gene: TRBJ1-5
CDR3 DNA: TGCGCCAGCAGTGAGTCGAATTGGACAGGGGTAACTCAGCCCCAGCATTTT
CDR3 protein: CASSESNWTGVTQPQHF

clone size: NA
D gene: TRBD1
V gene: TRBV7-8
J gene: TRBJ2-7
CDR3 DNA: TGTGCCAGCAGCCGCATGATCAGGACAGGGGGGAGTGAGCAGTACTTC
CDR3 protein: CASSRMIRTGGSEQYF

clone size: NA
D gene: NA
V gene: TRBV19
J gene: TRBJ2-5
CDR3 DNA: TGTGCCAGTAGTATGCGGTTAGCCGACCAAGAGACCCAGTACTTC
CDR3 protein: CASSMRLADQETQYF

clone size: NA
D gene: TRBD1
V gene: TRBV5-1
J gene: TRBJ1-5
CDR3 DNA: TGCGCCAGCAGCGCCGGGACAGCACCTAATCAGCCCCAGCATTTT
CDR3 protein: CASSAGTAPNQPQHF

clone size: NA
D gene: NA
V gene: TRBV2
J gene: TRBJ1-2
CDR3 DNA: TGTGCCAGCACCTTAGGGTTCGGTGGGCAGGGCTATGGCTACACCTTC
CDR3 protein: CASTLGFGGQGYGYTF

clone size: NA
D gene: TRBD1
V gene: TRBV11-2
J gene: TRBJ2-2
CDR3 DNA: TGTGCCAGCAGCTCGCTGCGGGACAGGCATAACACCGGGGAGCTGTTTTTT
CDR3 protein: CASSSLRDRHNTGELFF

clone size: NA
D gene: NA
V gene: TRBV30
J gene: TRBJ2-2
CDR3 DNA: TGTGCCTGGAGATTTACCGGCACCGGGGAGCTGTTTTTT
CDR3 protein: CAWRFTGTGELFF

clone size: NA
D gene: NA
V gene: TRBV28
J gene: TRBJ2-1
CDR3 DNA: TGTGCCAGCAGTTCCTCTTCAAAGGGGCCGGGGAATGAGCAGTTCTTC
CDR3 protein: CASSSSSKGPGNEQFF

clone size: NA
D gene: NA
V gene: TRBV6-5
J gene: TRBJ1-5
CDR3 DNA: TGTGCCAGCAGTTCGATCAGGTCCATAAATCAGCCCCAGCATTTT
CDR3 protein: CASSSIRSINQPQHF

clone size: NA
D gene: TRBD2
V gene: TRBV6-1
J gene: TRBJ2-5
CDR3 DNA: TGTGCCAGCAGTGAAATGCTAGCGGGAGAGGTGGAGACCCAGTACTTC
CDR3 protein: CASSEMLAGEVETQYF

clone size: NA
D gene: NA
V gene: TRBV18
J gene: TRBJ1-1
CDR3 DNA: TGTGCCAGCTCACCATTGGTGGGCAGGGGACACACTGAAGCTTTCTTT
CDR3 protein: CASSPLVGRGHTEAFF

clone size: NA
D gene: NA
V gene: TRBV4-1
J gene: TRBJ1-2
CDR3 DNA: TGCGCCAGCAGCCAAGGCTCGGGGGGCAGGGTGGGGACTATTGGCTACACCTTC
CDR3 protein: CASSQGSGGRVGTIGYTF

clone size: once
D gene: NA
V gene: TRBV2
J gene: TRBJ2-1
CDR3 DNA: TGTGCCAGCTCCTATCAGGGGGCGGGAGAGTTCACTGAGCAGTTCTTC
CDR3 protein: CASSYQGAGEFTEQFF

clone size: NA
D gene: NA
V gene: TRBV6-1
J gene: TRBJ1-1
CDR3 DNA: TGTGCCAGCAGTAACCAAGGGCGGAACACTGAAGCTTTCTTT
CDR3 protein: CASSNQGRNTEAFF

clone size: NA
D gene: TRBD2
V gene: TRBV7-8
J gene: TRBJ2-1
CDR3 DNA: TGTGCCAGCAGCTTTGGGGGACTAGCGCCAGCGGACAATGAGCAGTTCTTC
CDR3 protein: CASSFGGLAPADNEQFF

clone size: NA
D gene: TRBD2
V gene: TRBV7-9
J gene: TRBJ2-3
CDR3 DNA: TGTGCCAGCAGCCAGGGACTAGCGGGCGCAGATACGCAGTATTTT
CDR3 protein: CASSQGLAGADTQYF